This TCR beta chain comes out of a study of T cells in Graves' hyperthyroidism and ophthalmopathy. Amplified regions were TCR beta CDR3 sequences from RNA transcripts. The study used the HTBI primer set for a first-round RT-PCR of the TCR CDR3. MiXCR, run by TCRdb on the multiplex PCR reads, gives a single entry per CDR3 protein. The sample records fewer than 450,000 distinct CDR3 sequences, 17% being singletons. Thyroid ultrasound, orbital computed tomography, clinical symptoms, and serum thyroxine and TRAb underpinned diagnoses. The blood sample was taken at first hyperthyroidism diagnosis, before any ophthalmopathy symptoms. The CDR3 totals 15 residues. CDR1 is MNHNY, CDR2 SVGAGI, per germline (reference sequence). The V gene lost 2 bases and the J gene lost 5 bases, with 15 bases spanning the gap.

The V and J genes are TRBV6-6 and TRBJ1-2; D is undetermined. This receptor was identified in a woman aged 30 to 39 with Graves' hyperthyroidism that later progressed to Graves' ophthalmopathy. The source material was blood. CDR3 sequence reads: CASSYPSELGYGYTF. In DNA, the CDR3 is TGTGCCAGCAGTTACCCGAGCGAGTTGGGATATGGCTACACCTTC.